The rows below give T cell receptor beta chains drawn from one sample of a study of blood T cell repertoires in COVID-19. Profiling relied on immunoSEQ multiplex PCR, and the TCRdb table lists in-frame clones only, not all of them. This table holds 35,000 to 45,000 clones, roughly 92% found once. The sample taken for sequencing was peripheral blood. These TCRs come from a man aged 50-60 years with COVID-19, enrolled during active disease. Each CDR3 is given with its conserved first and last residue. Fields, in order: D gene, J gene, clone size, V gene, CDR3 protein, CDR3 DNA. The D gene is left open where the match is weak. Part of the rows lack a size; the others show once, few, many or a class for expanded clones.

TRBD1 TRBJ2-7 NA TRBV19 CASSPRTGSNEQYF TGTGCCAGTAGTCCCAGGACAGGGTCTAACGAGCAGTACTTC
NA TRBJ2-1 NA TRBV14 CASSPPRGAGSYNEQFF TGTGCCAGCAGCCCTCCCAGGGGCGCAGGCTCCTACAATGAGCAGTTCTTC
NA TRBJ2-3 NA TRBV5-1 CASSVGSLGADTQYF TGCGCCAGCAGCGTCGGGAGCTTGGGGGCAGATACGCAGTATTTT
NA TRBJ1-1 NA TRBV27 CASSLYRADLEAFF TGTGCCAGCAGTTTATACAGGGCCGACCTTGAAGCTTTCTTT
TRBD1 TRBJ1-2 NA TRBV11-2 CASSLGAGGYGYTF TGTGCCAGCAGCTTAGGTGCAGGGGGCTATGGCTACACCTTC
TRBD2 TRBJ2-1 NA TRBV24-1 CATSWAGGSYNEQFF TGTGCCACCAGTTGGGCGGGAGGTTCCTACAATGAGCAGTTCTTC
TRBD2 TRBJ2-5 NA TRBV28 CASSPARGTRQETQYF TGTGCCAGCAGCCCCGCCCGCGGGACTAGGCAAGAGACCCAGTACTTC
TRBD1 TRBJ1-2 few TRBV19 CASRRAGGEDGYTF TGTGCCAGTAGGCGGGCAGGGGGCGAGGATGGCTACACCTTC
NA TRBJ1-5 NA TRBV13 CASSLGLNQPQHF TGTGCCAGCAGCTTAGGTCTCAATCAGCCCCAGCATTTT
NA TRBJ1-2 NA TRBV6-5 CASSYSTGGGYGYTF TGTGCCAGCAGTTACTCGACTGGGGGCGGCTATGGCTACACCTTC
TRBD2 TRBJ2-7 few TRBV5-6 CASTPGGLAGKGPNYEQYF TGTGCCAGCACACCGGGGGGCTTAGCGGGAAAAGGTCCTAACTACGAGCAGTACTTC
TRBD1 TRBJ2-1 NA TRBV7-9 CASSPYGTGGGNEQFF TGTGCCAGCAGCCCATACGGGACAGGGGGCGGGAATGAGCAGTTCTTC
TRBD1 TRBJ1-2 few TRBV5-1 CASSLRQGLYGYTF TGCGCCAGCAGCCTTCGACAGGGGCTCTATGGCTACACCTTC
NA TRBJ1-4 NA TRBV19 CASSIRDEKLFF TGTGCCAGTAGTATTCGGGATGAAAAACTGTTTTTT
NA TRBJ2-1 NA TRBV6-5 CASSSFSNEQFF TGTGCCAGCAGTTCCTTTTCCAATGAGCAGTTCTTC
TRBD1 TRBJ1-1 NA TRBV6-2/TRBV6-3 CASSSLTGGKSEAFF TGTGCCAGCAGTTCATTGACAGGGGGCAAGTCTGAAGCTTTCTTT
NA TRBJ1-1 NA TRBV28 CASSRGRGNTEAFF TGTGCCAGCAGCCGGGGGAGGGGGAACACTGAAGCTTTCTTT
TRBD1 TRBJ2-7 once TRBV7-2 CASSLVGQGAYEQYF TGTGCCAGCAGCTTAGTGGGACAGGGGGCTTACGAGCAGTACTTC
TRBD1 TRBJ1-2 NA TRBV7-9 CASSPPRGQGGYGYTF TGTGCCAGCAGCCCCCCCAGGGGACAGGGGGGCTATGGCTACACCTTC
NA TRBJ1-1 once TRBV6-1 CASSEGPVIEAFF TGTGCCAGCAGTGAAGGCCCAGTCATTGAAGCTTTCTTT
NA TRBJ2-5 NA TRBV10-3 CAISLFGGVEETQYF TGTGCCATCAGTCTGTTCGGGGGAGTGGAAGAGACCCAGTACTTC
NA TRBJ2-5 NA TRBV4-3 CASSQDLIQGLQETQYF TGCGCCAGCAGCCAAGATTTAATCCAGGGACTCCAAGAGACCCAGTACTTC
NA TRBJ2-5 NA TRBV3-1/TRBV3-2 CASSQDRLETQYF TGTGCCAGCAGCCAAGATCGTCTAGAGACCCAGTACTTC
NA TRBJ2-7 NA TRBV7-8 CASSLVRGINYEQYF TGTGCCAGCAGCTTAGTGCGGGGTATCAACTACGAGCAGTACTTC
TRBD2 TRBJ2-1 NA TRBV5-5 CASSLGPGLATLEQFF TGTGCCAGCAGCTTGGGACCAGGACTAGCGACGCTTGAGCAGTTCTTC
TRBD2 TRBJ2-1 NA TRBV2 CAWVAGGPTYSYNEQFF TGTGCCTGGGTAGCGGGAGGGCCTACCTACTCCTACAATGAGCAGTTCTTC
TRBD2 TRBJ2-7 NA TRBV5-1 CASSSLSSGSYEQYF TGCGCCAGCAGCAGCCTTAGTAGCGGGAGTTACGAGCAGTACTTC
NA TRBJ2-3 NA TRBV19 CASRRQDVTDTQYF TGTGCCAGTAGAAGACAGGACGTCACAGATACGCAGTATTTT
TRBD1 TRBJ2-7 NA TRBV28 CASSLSHLPRQGIDEQYF TGTGCCAGCAGCTTGTCTCATCTCCCTCGACAGGGGATCGACGAGCAGTACTTC
NA TRBJ1-1 few TRBV19 CASSVNLNTEAFF TGTGCCAGTAGTGTCAATTTGAACACTGAAGCTTTCTTT
TRBD1 TRBJ2-1 NA TRBV30 CAWRQGTYVWQFF TGTGCCTGGCGACAGGGGACCTATGTTTGGCAGTTCTTC
NA TRBJ2-7 NA TRBV5-1 CASSLGALQVYEDEQYF TGCGCCAGCAGCTTGGGTGCCCTACAGGTGTACGAAGACGAGCAGTACTTC
TRBD1 TRBJ2-1 once TRBV7-9 CASSLPGTGKDEQFF TGTGCCAGCAGCTTACCTGGGACAGGCAAGGATGAGCAGTTCTTC
NA TRBJ1-5 NA TRBV28 CASSFNGGTNQPQHF TGTGCCAGCAGTTTTAACGGGGGGACGAATCAGCCCCAGCATTTT
NA TRBJ2-2 NA TRBV5-6 CASSPVNTGELFF TGTGCCAGCAGCCCTGTGAACACCGGGGAGCTGTTTTTT
NA TRBJ2-3 NA TRBV14 CASADLQGTDTQYF TGTGCCAGCGCCGATTTACAGGGTACAGATACGCAGTATTTT
NA TRBJ1-3 NA TRBV7-9 CASSLVGAREDSGNTIYF TGTGCCAGCAGCTTAGTTGGCGCCAGAGAGGACTCTGGAAACACCATATATTTT
TRBD2 TRBJ2-5 NA TRBV7-9 CASSQLAGREETQYF TGTGCCAGCAGCCAATTAGCGGGAAGGGAAGAGACCCAGTACTTC
NA TRBJ1-1 NA TRBV2 CASSGPRKYRSDTEAFF TGTGCCAGCAGTGGGCCCAGGAAGTACAGGTCGGACACTGAAGCTTTCTTT
TRBD1 TRBJ1-2 NA TRBV7-9 CASSLTGQGNYGYTF TGTGCCAGCAGCTTAACCGGACAGGGAAACTATGGCTACACCTTC
NA TRBJ2-3 few TRBV3-1/TRBV3-2 CASSQAGTDTQYF TGTGCCAGCAGCCAAGCCGGCACAGATACGCAGTATTTT
TRBD1 TRBJ1-2 NA TRBV5-1 CASSLTGANYGYTF TGCGCCAGCAGCTTAACAGGGGCTAACTATGGCTACACCTTC